This T cell receptor (beta chain) appears in the sequencing data of a study of blood T cell repertoires in COVID-19. V was clipped by 2 bases and J by 1 base; unmatched bases: 2. The CDR3 covers 15 residues. CDR1 is MDHEN and CDR2 is SYDVKM in the germline V gene. Repertoires were generated with immunoSEQ multiplex PCR, while TCRdb's copy carries only in-frame clones and drops some. Altogether 110,000 or so clones are present, 85% to 90% being singletons, with the ten largest covering approximately 7.9%. The sequence was obtained from a man aged 70-80 years who had recovered from COVID-19. The V call is TRBV28, the J call TRBJ2-1, with 7 bases lining up with TRBD2. The specimen was peripheral blood. This chain's CDR3 is CASSLQRGSYNEQFF. The DNA of the CDR3 is TGTGCCAGCAGTTTACAGCGGGGATCCTACAATGAGCAGTTCTTC.